What follows are 14 T cell receptor beta chains derived from one specimen sequenced in a study of neurological immune-mediated disorders. In TCRdb, the 5' RACE reads were re-called with MiXCR into one record per CDR3 protein. The top ten hold 20% to 25% of the sample, which has about 50,000 distinct CDR3 sequences, 10% seen once. Input material: PBMCs. The source is a woman aged 40 to 50 with HTLV-1-associated myelopathy (HAM/TSP).

This clonotype is a singleton in its sample. The junction differs from germline at one of its ends, possibly a read error. The V and J genes are TRBV7-8 and TRBJ2-7; 12 bases line up with TRBD1. CDR1 and CDR2 (germline): SGHVS, FQNEAQ. The CDR3 spans 15 residues. The CDR3 here is CASRLASGTGGGQYF. CDR3 in DNA: TGTGCCAGCAGATTAGCCTCTGGGACAGGGGGCGGGCAGTACTTC.

Concerning this clonotype: One end of the junction is discordant with germline, which a read error may explain. This chain connects TRBV7-2 to TRBJ2-4, with D possibly TRBD1 on 5 matching bases. Looked up from germline, CDR1 is SGHTA and CDR2 is FQGNSA. This CDR3 comprises 13 residues. The CDR3 is CASSLTAQNIQYF. DNA of the CDR3: TGTGCCAGCAGCTTGACAGCCCAAAACATTCAGTACTTC.

The chain is built from TRBV5-1 and TRBJ2-2; D is unclear. The CDR3 is made up of 14 amino acids. Trimming cost V 0 bases and J 6 bases, with 9 bases left between them. Germline V gene lookup returns CDR1 SGHRS and CDR2 YFSETQ. The CDR3 DNA sequence: TGCGCCAGCAGCTTGGCACTTCAGGCCGGGGAGCTGTTTTTT. It codes for CASSLALQAGELFF.

The chain recombines TRBV4-1 with TRBJ2-3; D remains unclear. CDR3 length: 13 residues. The germline V and J ends were trimmed by 2 bases and 1 base, with 4 bases remaining between them. CDR1 and CDR2 from the germline V gene are MGHRA and YSYEKL. The CDR3 DNA reads TGCGCCAGCAGCCAACTGGGCACAGATACGCAGTATTTT. Translation gives CASSQLGTDTQYF.

This clonotype was seen repeatedly, ten times or more. This sequence joins TRBV4-1 and TRBJ2-2, with D perhaps TRBD2 (8 bases). There are 16 residues in the CDR3. The germline V and J ends were trimmed by 3 bases and 7 bases, with 18 bases remaining between them. The germline CDR1 and CDR2 sequences are MGHRA and YSYEKL. The CDR3 spells CASSQKGASGFGELFF. The CDR3 nucleotides are TGCGCCAGCAGCCAGAAGGGGGCTAGCGGGTTCGGGGAGCTGTTTTTT.

The J gene is TRBJ2-7, the V gene TRBV4-3; D gene ambiguous. Trimming removed 2 bases from V and 0 bases from J, with 11 bases in between. CDR1 is LGHNA, CDR2 YSLEER, per germline. The CDR3 is 15 amino acids. The CDR3 sequence is CASSQHRFGSYEQYF. As DNA, the CDR3 is TGCGCCAGCAGCCAACATCGTTTCGGCTCCTACGAGCAGTACTTC.

This clonotype was counted ten times or more. V gene TRBV29-1 combines with J gene TRBJ2-1, with a possible D match to TRBD1 (5 bases). The CDR3 extends over 13 amino acids. CDR1 is SQVTM, CDR2 ANQGSEA, per germline. Between the trimmed V and J ends, which lost 3 bases and 7 bases, there was a span of 13 bases. CDR3 residues: CSVEGRAGNEQFF. DNA of the CDR3: TGCAGCGTTGAGGGCAGGGCAGGAAATGAGCAGTTCTTC.

This clonotype came up many times. This chain links TRBV5-1 with TRBJ1-6, with D possibly being TRBD1 (6 bases). The CDR3 spans 12 residues. Germline CDR1 and CDR2: SGHRS and YFSETQ. The V end was cut by 7 bases, the J end by 10 bases, with 12 bases between. CDR3 residues: CASGEGQSPLHF. Here the CDR3 DNA reads TGCGCCAGCGGGGAAGGACAGTCACCCCTCCACTTT.

This clonotype was detected ten times or more. This chain links TRBV24-1 with TRBJ2-3; D possibly uses TRBD1 or TRBD2 (5 bases each). The V gene's germline CDR1 is KGHDR and CDR2 SFDVKD. Between the trimmed V and J ends, which lost 5 bases and 7 bases, there was a span of 21 bases. The CDR3 length is 16 residues. CDR3 sequence: CATSAIKGRDTNTQYF. CDR3 in DNA: TGTGCCACCAGTGCCATCAAGGGACGCGACACCAATACGCAGTATTTT.

This clonotype counts as medium-sized (0.01 to 0.1%). The chain is built from TRBV5-1 and TRBJ2-7; possibly TRBD1 for D (6 bases). The germline V gene has CDR1 SGHRS and CDR2 YFSETQ. Trimming stripped 0 bases from V and 1 base from J, with 14 bases between. The CDR3 runs 16 residues. CDR3: CASSLDLGRGSYEQYF. In DNA, the CDR3 is TGCGCCAGCAGCTTGGATCTTGGCAGGGGATCCTACGAGCAGTACTTC.

Ten or more counts support this clonotype. The V and J genes are TRBV10-3 and TRBJ2-2; perhaps TRBD2 as D (5 bases). Looked up from germline, CDR1 is ENHRY and CDR2 is SYGVKD. CDR3 length equals 14 residues. Deletions cut 0 bases from V and 7 bases from J, with 9 bases between. CDR3 nucleotide sequence: TGTGCCATCAGTGAGTCGACTACGAGCGGGGAGCTGTTTTTT. Encoded protein: CAISESTTSGELFF.

This clonotype was detected ten times or more. This chain links TRBV5-1 with TRBJ2-5; the match to TRBD1 covers 8 bases. The CDR3 runs to 16 residues. Trimming at V came to 5 bases and at J to 5 bases, leaving 14 bases not matched to a gene. Germline CDR1 and CDR2: SGHRS and YFSETQ. In DNA, the CDR3 is TGCGCCAGCAGACAATACTTCGGACAGGGAGGCGAGACCCAGTACTTC. Its protein is CASRQYFGQGGETQYF.

This clonotype was seen ten or more times. The genes are TRBV6-2 or TRBV6-3 and TRBJ2-7; D uncertain. This CDR3 spans 14 amino acids. Germline CDR1 reads MNHEY; CDR2 reads SVGEGT. V dropped 6 bases and J dropped 3 bases, with 15 bases sitting between them. This chain's CDR3 is CASSPPVILYEQYF. The CDR3 DNA is TGTGCCAGCAGCCCACCGGTTATACTCTACGAGCAGTACTTC.

V gene TRBV7-2 combines with J gene TRBJ2-1, with TRBD1 matching over 7 bases. CDR1 and CDR2 from the germline V gene are SGHTA and FQGNSA. J lost 9 bases, V lost 1 base, and 6 bases had no gene match. The length of the CDR3 is 14 residues. Here the CDR3 DNA reads TGTGCCAGCAGCTTAGGAGGACAGGATATTGAGCAGTTCTTC. Protein sequence: CASSLGGQDIEQFF.